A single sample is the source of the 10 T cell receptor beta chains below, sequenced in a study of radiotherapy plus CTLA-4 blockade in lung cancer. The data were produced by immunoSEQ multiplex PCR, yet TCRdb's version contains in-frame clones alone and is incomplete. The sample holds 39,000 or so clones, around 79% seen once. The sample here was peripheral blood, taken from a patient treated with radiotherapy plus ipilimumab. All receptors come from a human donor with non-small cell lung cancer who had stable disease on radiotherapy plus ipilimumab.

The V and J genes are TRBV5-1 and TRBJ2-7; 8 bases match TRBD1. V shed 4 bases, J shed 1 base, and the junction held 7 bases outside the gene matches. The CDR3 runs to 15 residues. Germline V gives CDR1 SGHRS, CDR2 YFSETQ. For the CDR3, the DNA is TGCGCCAGCAGCCCTTACAGGGGGAATTCCTACGAGCAGTACTTC. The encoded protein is CASSPYRGNSYEQYF.

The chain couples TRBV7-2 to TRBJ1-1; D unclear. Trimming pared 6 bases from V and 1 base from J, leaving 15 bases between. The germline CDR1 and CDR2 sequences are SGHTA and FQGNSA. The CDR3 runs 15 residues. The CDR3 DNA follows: TGTGCCAGCAGATGGTCAATTCAGCCGAACACTGAAGCTTTCTTT. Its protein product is CASRWSIQPNTEAFF.

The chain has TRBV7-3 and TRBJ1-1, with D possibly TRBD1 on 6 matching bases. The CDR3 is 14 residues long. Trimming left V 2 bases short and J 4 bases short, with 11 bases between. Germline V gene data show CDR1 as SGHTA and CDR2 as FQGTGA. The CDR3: CASSLQQGITEAFF. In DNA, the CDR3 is TGTGCCAGCAGCTTACAACAGGGAATCACTGAAGCTTTCTTT.

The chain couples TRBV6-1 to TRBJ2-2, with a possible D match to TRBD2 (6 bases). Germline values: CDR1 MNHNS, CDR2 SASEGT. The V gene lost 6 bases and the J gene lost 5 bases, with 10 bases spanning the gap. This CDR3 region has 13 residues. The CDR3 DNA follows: TGTGCCAGCAGCCGGAGGGAAACCGGGGAGCTGTTTTTT. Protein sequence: CASSRRETGELFF.

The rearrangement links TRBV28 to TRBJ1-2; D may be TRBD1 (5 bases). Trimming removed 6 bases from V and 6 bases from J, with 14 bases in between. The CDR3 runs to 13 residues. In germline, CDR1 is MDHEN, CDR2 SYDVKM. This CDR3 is CASRETGWDGYTF. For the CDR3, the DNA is TGTGCCAGCAGGGAAACAGGATGGGATGGCTACACCTTC.

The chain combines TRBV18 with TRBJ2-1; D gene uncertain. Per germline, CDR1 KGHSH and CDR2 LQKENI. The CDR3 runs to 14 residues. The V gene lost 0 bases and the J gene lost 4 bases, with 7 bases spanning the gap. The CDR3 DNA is TGTGCCAGCTCACCACCGGCAGCTTACAATGAGCAGTTCTTC. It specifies CASSPPAAYNEQFF.

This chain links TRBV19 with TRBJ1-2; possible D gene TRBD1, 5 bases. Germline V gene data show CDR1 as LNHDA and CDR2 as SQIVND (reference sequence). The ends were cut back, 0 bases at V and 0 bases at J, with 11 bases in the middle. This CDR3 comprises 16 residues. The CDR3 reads CASSIDRGGSNYGYTF. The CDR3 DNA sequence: TGTGCCAGTAGTATAGATCGTGGGGGATCTAACTATGGCTACACCTTC.

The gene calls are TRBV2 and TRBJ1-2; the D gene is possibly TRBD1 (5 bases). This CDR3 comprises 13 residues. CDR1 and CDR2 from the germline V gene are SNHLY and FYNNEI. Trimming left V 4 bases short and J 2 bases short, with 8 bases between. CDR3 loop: CASSASGNYGYTF. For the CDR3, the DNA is TGTGCCAGCAGTGCCTCAGGGAACTATGGCTACACCTTC.

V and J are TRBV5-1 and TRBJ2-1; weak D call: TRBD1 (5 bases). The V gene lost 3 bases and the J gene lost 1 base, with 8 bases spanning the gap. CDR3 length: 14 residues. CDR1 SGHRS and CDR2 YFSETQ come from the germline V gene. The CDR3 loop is CASSSTVSYNEQFF. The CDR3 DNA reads TGCGCCAGCAGCTCGACAGTTTCCTACAATGAGCAGTTCTTC.

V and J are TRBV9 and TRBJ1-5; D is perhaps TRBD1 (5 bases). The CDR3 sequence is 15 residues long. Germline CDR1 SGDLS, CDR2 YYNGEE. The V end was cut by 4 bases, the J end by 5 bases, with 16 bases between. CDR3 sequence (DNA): TGTGCCAGCAGCTCCTCCGCAGGGTTGGATCAGCCCCAGCATTTT. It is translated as CASSSSAGLDQPQHF. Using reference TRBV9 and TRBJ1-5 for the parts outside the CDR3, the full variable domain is DSGVTQTPKHLITATGQRVTLRCSPRSGDLSVYWYQQSLDQGLQFLIQYYNGEERAKGNILERFSAQQFPDLHSELNLSSLELGDSALYFCASSSSAGLDQPQHFGDGTRLSIL.